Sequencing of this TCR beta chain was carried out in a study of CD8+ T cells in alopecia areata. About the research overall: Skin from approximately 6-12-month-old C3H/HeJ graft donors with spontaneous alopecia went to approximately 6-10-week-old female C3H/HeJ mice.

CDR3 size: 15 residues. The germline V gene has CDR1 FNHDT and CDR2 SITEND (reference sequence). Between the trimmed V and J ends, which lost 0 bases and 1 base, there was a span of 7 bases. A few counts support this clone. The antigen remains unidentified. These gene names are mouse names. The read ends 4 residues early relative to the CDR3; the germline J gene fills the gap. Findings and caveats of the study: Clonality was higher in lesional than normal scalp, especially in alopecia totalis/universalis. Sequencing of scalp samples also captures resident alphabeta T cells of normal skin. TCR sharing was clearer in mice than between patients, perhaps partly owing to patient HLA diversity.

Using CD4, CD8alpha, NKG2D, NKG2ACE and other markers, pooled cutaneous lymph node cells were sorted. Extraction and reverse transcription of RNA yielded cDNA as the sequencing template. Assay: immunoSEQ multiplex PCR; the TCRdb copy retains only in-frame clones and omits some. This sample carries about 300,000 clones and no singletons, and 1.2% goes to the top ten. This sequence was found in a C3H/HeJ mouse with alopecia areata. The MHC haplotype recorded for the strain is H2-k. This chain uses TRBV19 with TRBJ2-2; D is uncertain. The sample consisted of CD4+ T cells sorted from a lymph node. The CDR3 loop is CASSIVTVNTGQLYF. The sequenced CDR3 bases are TGTGCCAGCAGTATAGTTACAGTAAACACCGGG.